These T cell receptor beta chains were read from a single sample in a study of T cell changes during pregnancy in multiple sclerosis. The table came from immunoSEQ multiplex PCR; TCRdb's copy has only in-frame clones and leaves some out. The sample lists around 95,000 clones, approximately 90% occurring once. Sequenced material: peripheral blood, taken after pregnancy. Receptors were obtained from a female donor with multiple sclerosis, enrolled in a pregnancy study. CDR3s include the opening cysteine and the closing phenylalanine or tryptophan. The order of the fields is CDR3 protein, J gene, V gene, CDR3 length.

CAWSVRGTGTGELFF TRBJ2-2 TRBV30 15
CASSPEVAINEQFF TRBJ2-1 TRBV7-6 14
CASSAPGPPGNTIYF TRBJ1-3 TRBV25-1 15
CASSFPGNNEQYF TRBJ2-7 TRBV5-1 13
CASSTGTGTYGYTF TRBJ1-2 TRBV11-2 14
CASSSPTGGGPNTGELFF TRBJ2-2 TRBV11-2 18
CASTTEYQETQYF TRBJ2-5 TRBV6-1 13
CASSKDRVDQPQHF TRBJ1-5 TRBV7-9 14
CASSFTGTGSYGYTF TRBJ1-2 TRBV7-9 15
CASSLEGQGQETQYF TRBJ2-5 TRBV7-8 15
CASGRREGANSPLHF TRBJ1-6 TRBV19 15
CASSLGGAAYEQYF TRBJ2-7 TRBV27 14
CASSDPGLAGDTGELFF TRBJ2-2 TRBV10-2 17
CASSLGTVNTEAFF TRBJ1-1 TRBV5-1 14
CASSVGQGGEKLFF TRBJ1-4 TRBV9 14
CASSPETGSYTEAFF TRBJ1-1 TRBV18 15
CASSHLWEVTDTQYF TRBJ2-3 TRBV7-9 15
CASSPTSSQETQYF TRBJ2-5 TRBV2 14
CASSLDLRLSPLHF TRBJ1-6 TRBV7-2 14
CASGGQGLSNTEAFF TRBJ1-1 TRBV5-1 15
CASSSRAGRVNWPQHF TRBJ1-5 TRBV5-5 16
CASSLQGYEQYF TRBJ2-7 TRBV7-9 12
CASSQDSSGNTIYF TRBJ1-3 TRBV19 14
CAWSVRLALGELFF TRBJ2-2 TRBV30 14